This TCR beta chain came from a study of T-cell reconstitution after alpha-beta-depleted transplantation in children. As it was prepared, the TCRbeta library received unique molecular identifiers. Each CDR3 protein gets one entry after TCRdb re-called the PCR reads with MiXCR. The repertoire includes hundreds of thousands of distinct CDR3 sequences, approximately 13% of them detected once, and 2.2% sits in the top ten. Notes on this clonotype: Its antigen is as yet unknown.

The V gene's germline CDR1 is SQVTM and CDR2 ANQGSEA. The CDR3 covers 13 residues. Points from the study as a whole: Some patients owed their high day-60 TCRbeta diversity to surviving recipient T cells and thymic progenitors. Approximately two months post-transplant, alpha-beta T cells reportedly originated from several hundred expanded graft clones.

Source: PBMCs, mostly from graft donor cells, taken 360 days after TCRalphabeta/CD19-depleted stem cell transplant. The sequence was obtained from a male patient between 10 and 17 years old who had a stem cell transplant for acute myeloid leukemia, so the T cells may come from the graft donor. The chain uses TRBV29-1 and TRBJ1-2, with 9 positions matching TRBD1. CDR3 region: CTYTTGGDHGYTF. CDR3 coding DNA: TGCACCTATACGACAGGGGGAGATCATGGCTACACCTTC.